A selection of T cell receptor beta chains follows, all from one sample in a study of blood T cell repertoires in COVID-19. The data were produced by immunoSEQ multiplex PCR, yet TCRdb's version contains in-frame clones alone and is incomplete. Among about 170,000 clones, around 88% were seen once, and the ten largest hold roughly 18%. Sequenced material: peripheral blood. The receptors here all came from a woman in her seventies who had recovered from COVID-19. CDR3s leave out the opening cysteine and the closing phenylalanine or tryptophan.

v_call: TRBV5-1; j_call: TRBJ1-1; cdr3_aa: ASSPGTANTEAF
v_call: TRBV9; j_call: TRBJ2-7; cdr3_aa: ASSPQLALREQY
v_call: TRBV10-1; j_call: TRBJ2-5; cdr3_aa: ASSPGGNQETQY
v_call: TRBV14; j_call: TRBJ2-6; cdr3_aa: ASSPVGGSSGANVLT
v_call: TRBV28; j_call: TRBJ1-5; cdr3_aa: ASSSLNQPQH
v_call: TRBV7-2; j_call: TRBJ2-4; cdr3_aa: ASSRGGAGGDIQY
v_call: TRBV24-1; j_call: TRBJ2-1; cdr3_aa: ATSGTRGGGEQF
v_call: TRBV5-6; j_call: TRBJ1-4; cdr3_aa: ASSHKTTGRKREKLF
v_call: TRBV6-2/TRBV6-3; j_call: TRBJ2-7; cdr3_aa: ASSYARLSHEQY
v_call: TRBV7-3; j_call: TRBJ1-1; cdr3_aa: ASSTTGGGTEAF
v_call: TRBV7-6; j_call: TRBJ2-3; cdr3_aa: ASSSLLDTQY
v_call: TRBV7-3; j_call: TRBJ2-1; cdr3_aa: ASSRTPLAGGPYNEQF
v_call: TRBV18; j_call: TRBJ2-7; cdr3_aa: ASSPGTADEQY
v_call: TRBV5-5; j_call: TRBJ2-3; cdr3_aa: ASSLEWVAGSTDTQY